This T cell receptor (beta chain) comes out of a study of CD8 T cells in ankylosing spondylitis. Study results and limitations: Roughly eight highly homologous variants made up a TCR beta motif that seemed to typify ankylosing spondylitis blood.

Regarding this clonotype: Its cognate antigen is unknown.

Each CDR3 protein gets one entry after TCRdb re-called the 5' RACE reads with MiXCR. The table includes under 450,000 distinct CDR3 sequences, roughly a sixth detected once. Germline loops: CDR1 GTSNPN, CDR2 SVGIG (reference sequence). Trimming pared 3 bases from V and 13 bases from J, leaving 10 bases between. The CDR3 has 10 residues. The sequence derives from a male donor with ankylosing spondylitis. Specimen: blood, either unsorted or a sorted T cell fraction (not recorded which). J is TRBJ2-1 and V is TRBV30, with D possibly being TRBD1 (5 bases). Here the CDR3 reads CAWSLGQQFF. Written as DNA, the CDR3 is TGTGCCTGGAGCCTTGGACAACAGTTCTTC.